One sample yielded the 16 T cell receptor beta chains listed below, sequenced in a study of Tregs in tolerant kidney transplant recipients (dated by TCRdb to about 2019). To prepare the library, the immunoSEQ multiplex PCR assay was applied. TCRdb took this table from immuneACCESS and kept in-frame rearrangements with V and J called. Such tables lack part of the clones; where checked against another copy, unresolved V genes explain under half of the gap, and the rest is unexplained. The sample table shows some 55,000 clones, and around 82% are seen once. The ten biggest clones cover 5.2% of the sample. Source material: CD4+ T cells from blood. The receptor set was obtained from a human donor in good health.

V usage is TRBV18 and J usage is TRBJ2-7, with D unclear. The CDR3 is made up of 13 amino acids. Trimming removed 2 bases from V and 2 bases from J, with 7 bases in between. Per the germline V gene, CDR1 is KGHSH and CDR2 is LQKENI. CDR3 residues: CASSPGSPYEQYF. The CDR3 bases are TGTGCCAGCTCACCAGGCAGCCCCTACGAGCAGTACTTC. Variable domain in full (rest from reference TRBV18 and TRBJ2-7): NAGVMQNPRHLVRRRGQEARLRCSPMKGHSHVYWYRQLPEEGLKFMVYLQKENIIDESGMPKERFSAEFPKEGPSILRIQQVVRGDSAAYFCASSPGSPYEQYFGPGTRLTVT.

J is TRBJ2-5 and V is TRBV9; D is perhaps TRBD2 (6 bases). From germline, CDR1 is SGDLS and CDR2 YYNGEE. Trimming stripped 5 bases from V and 5 bases from J, with 19 bases between. This CDR3 contains 15 residues. Written as DNA, the CDR3 is TGTGCCAGCAGTCCCGGAGCGGGTCGGAGGGAGACCCAGTACTTC. Translated, it gives CASSPGAGRRETQYF.

The chain couples TRBV5-1 to TRBJ2-3; 7 positions match TRBD2. The V segment lost 0 bases and the J segment 4 bases; nucleotides outside the gene matches: 2. Germline V lookup: CDR1 SGHRS, CDR2 YFSETQ. The CDR3 loop spans 14 amino acids. The CDR3 DNA reads TGCGCCAGCAGCTTGGGACTAGCCGCAGATACGCAGTATTTT. This translates into CASSLGLAADTQYF.

This clone was seen only a few times. The V gene is TRBV20-1, the J gene TRBJ1-1, with D maybe TRBD1 (5 bases). V gave up 3 bases and J gave up 10 bases, with 12 bases separating them. The germline CDR1 and CDR2 sequences are DFQATT and SNEGSKA (reference sequence). The CDR3 has 11 residues. For the CDR3, the DNA is TGCAGTGCTAGCAGGCAGAGGGGAGCTTTCTTT. Its translation is CSASRQRGAFF.

The chain joins TRBV7-2 to TRBJ2-5; weak D call: TRBD2 (5 bases). The CDR3 extends over 14 amino acids. V dropped 1 base and J dropped 2 bases, with 8 bases sitting between them. Germline assignment: CDR1 SGHTA and CDR2 FQGNSA. This chain's CDR3 is CASSLGTFQETQYF. The CDR3, as DNA: TGTGCCAGCAGCTTAGGGACTTTTCAAGAGACCCAGTACTTC. The full variable domain, completed using reference TRBV7-2 and TRBJ2-5, is GAGVSQSPSNKVTEKGKDVELRCDPISGHTALYWYRQSLGQGLEFLIYFQGNSAPDKSGLPSDRFSAERTGGSVSTLTIQRTQQEDSAVYLCASSLGTFQETQYFGPGTRLLVL.

The chain couples TRBV4-3 to TRBJ1-5; 7 bases agree with TRBD1. Germline V CDR1 and CDR2: LGHNA, YSLEER. CDR3 length: 15 amino acids. V was pared by 4 bases and J by 5 bases, with 8 bases of the junction left unmatched. The CDR3, as DNA: TGCGCCAGCAGCCCTTACAGGGGCTCCGATCAGCCCCAGCATTTT. Translating gives CASSPYRGSDQPQHF.

V and J are TRBV7-8 and TRBJ2-5; maybe TRBD1 (7 bases). The V end lost 5 bases, the J end lost 7 bases, and 11 bases lay between the germline ends. The CDR3 length is 12 residues. Germline loops: CDR1 SGHVS, CDR2 FQNEAQ. The CDR3: CASSTQGGTQYF. The DNA for the CDR3 is TGTGCCAGCAGCACTCAGGGGGGGACCCAGTACTTC.

The chain carries TRBV2 and TRBJ2-3, with 11 positions matching TRBD2. The V gene end was trimmed by 8 bases and the J gene end by 1 base; junction bases not matched to a gene: 2. Germline-derived CDR1 and CDR2 are SNHLY and FYNNEI. This CDR3 is built from 14 residues. CDR3 in amino acids: CASGLAGGTDTQYF. As DNA, the CDR3 is TGTGCCAGCGGACTAGCGGGTGGCACAGATACGCAGTATTTT.

The chain has TRBV15 and TRBJ2-3; weak D call: TRBD1 (5 bases). The CDR3 runs to 18 residues. The germline V gene encodes CDR1 LNHNV and CDR2 YYDKDF (reference sequence). V was clipped by 0 bases and J by 1 base, with 17 bases between them. In nucleotides, the CDR3 is TGTGCCACCAGCAGAGATTTATTCCTTCAGGGCGGCACAGATACGCAGTATTTT. Amino acid sequence: CATSRDLFLQGGTDTQYF.

The chain recombines TRBV5-4 with TRBJ2-5; D is unresolved. CDR3 size: 14 residues. V gave up 4 bases and J gave up 3 bases, with 13 bases separating them. CDR1 SGHNT and CDR2 YYREEE come from the germline V gene (reference sequence). For the CDR3, the DNA is TGTGCCAGCAGCCCACCGGGTCCCGAAGAGACCCAGTACTTC. Translated: CASSPPGPEETQYF.

The chain is built from TRBV7-2 and TRBJ2-5; 8 bases line up with TRBD1. V lost 5 bases and J lost 2; bases outside the gene matches: 13. The length of the CDR3 is 17 residues. Germline CDR1 is SGHTA and CDR2 is FQGNSA. CDR3 in DNA: TGTGCCAGCAGCACAGCACTCCCAGGACAGGGACAAGAGACCCAGTACTTC. Translating gives CASSTALPGQGQETQYF. Combining the CDR3 with reference TRBV7-2 and TRBJ2-5 gives the whole variable domain GAGVSQSPSNKVTEKGKDVELRCDPISGHTALYWYRQSLGQGLEFLIYFQGNSAPDKSGLPSDRFSAERTGGSVSTLTIQRTQQEDSAVYLCASSTALPGQGQETQYFGPGTRLLVL.

The J gene is TRBJ2-5, the V gene TRBV14; D might be TRBD2 (5 bases). Trimming cost V 4 bases and J 5 bases, with 17 bases left between them. The CDR3 is made up of 15 amino acids. Germline assignment: CDR1 SGHDN and CDR2 FVKESK. CDR3 sequence (DNA): TGTGCCAGCAGCCCAGGACTGAGTCTTAGGGAGACCCAGTACTTC. Its protein product is CASSPGLSLRETQYF.

The gene calls are TRBV9 and TRBJ2-5; D ambiguous. Trimming cost V 3 bases and J 9 bases, with 15 bases left between them. This CDR3 spans 13 amino acids. Germline assignment: CDR1 SGDLS and CDR2 YYNGEE. In nucleotides, the CDR3 is TGTGCCAGCAGCGCCGAGACGCTGGGGTCCCAGTACTTC. Its translation: CASSAETLGSQYF.

Of note for this clone: This same CDR3 is encoded by further DNA sequences in the sample. The chain couples TRBV20-1 to TRBJ2-5; no firm D call. V lost 0 bases and J 5 bases, leaving 4 bases between the germline ends. The germline V gene has CDR1 DFQATT and CDR2 SNEGSKA (reference sequence). This CDR3 comprises 11 residues. The CDR3 DNA sequence: TGCAGTGCTAGAGATCGGGAGACCCAGTACTTC. Translating gives CSARDRETQYF.

The chain carries TRBV2 and TRBJ2-2; D perhaps matches TRBD1 (5 bases). Deletions cut 7 bases from V and 7 bases from J, with 13 bases between. The CDR3 covers 13 residues. The germline V gene encodes CDR1 SNHLY and CDR2 FYNNEI. The CDR3 here is CASTGEGDGELFF. CDR3 sequence (DNA): TGTGCCAGCACTGGGGAAGGGGACGGGGAGCTGTTTTTT.

The chain combines TRBV9 with TRBJ1-2, with TRBD1 matching 8 bases. The trim removed 7 bases at V and 6 bases at J, leaving 14 bases unmatched. The CDR3 is 15 amino acids. Germline V gives CDR1 SGDLS, CDR2 YYNGEE. CDR3 protein: CASESWAPGGHGYTF. For the CDR3, the DNA is TGTGCCAGCGAATCCTGGGCCCCAGGGGGCCATGGCTACACCTTC.